This TCR beta chain is from a study of blood T cell repertoires in COVID-19. Overall study context: Acute and convalescent COVID-19 samples came from the United States, Italy and Spain. In each case, the material was cDNA or gDNA derived from T cells, B-cell-depleted T cells, or PBMCs.

Profiling relied on immunoSEQ multiplex PCR, and the TCRdb table lists in-frame clones only, not all of them. Of fewer than 250,000 clones listed, more than 85% are singletons. V trimming: 6 bases; J trimming: 5 bases; junction bases outside the gene matches: 6. The CDR3 spans 14 residues. Per germline, CDR1 MDHEN and CDR2 SYDVKM. This receptor was identified in a man in his 60s with COVID-19, enrolled during active disease. The J gene is TRBJ1-1, the V gene TRBV28, with 10 positions matching TRBD1. Sequenced sample: peripheral blood. In nucleotides, the CDR3 is TGTGCCAGCAGACGGGACAGGGGCGGAACTGAAGCTTTCTTT. This gives the protein CASRRDRGGTEAFF.